The clone carrying this T cell receptor (beta chain) was seen at least ten times. Its target is unknown. Axillary draining lymph nodes of breast cancer patients supplied the node samples. This sample was taken from a study of breast tumors, draining lymph nodes, adjacent tissues. Study conclusions and caveats: Tumors had less TCR diversity than lymph nodes, more than nontumor tissue. Findings are consistent with lymph node origin and intratumoral expansion of most tumor T cells. Tumor and nontumor repertoires were significantly more similar in luminal-like than in basal-like breast cancer.

The CDR3 sequence is 14 residues long. CDR1 is LGHDT and CDR2 is YNNKEL in the germline V gene (reference sequence). V shed 4 bases and J shed 3 bases, with 9 bases lying between them. MiXCR was run by TCRdb on the multiplex PCR reads, yielding one entry per CDR3 protein. This table holds over 250,000 distinct CDR3 sequences, 30% found once. The TCR comes from a female donor with breast cancer. Some clones in this sample may be carry-over from other donors' samples. V is TRBV3-1 and J is TRBJ2-2, with unresolved D. The sequenced material came from axillary lymph node tissue. CDR3 sequence reads: CASSLNLHTGELFF. The CDR3 nucleotides are TGTGCCAGCAGCCTAAACCTCCACACCGGGGAGCTGTTTTTT. The entire variable domain, with the rest obtained from reference TRBV3-1 and TRBJ2-2, is as follows: DTAVSQTPKYLVTQMGNDKSIKCEQNLGHDTMYWYKQDSKKFLKIMFSYNNKELIINETVPNRFSPKSPDKAHLNLHINSLELGDSAVYFCASSLNLHTGELFFGEGSRLTVL.